These T cell receptor beta chains were read from a single sample in a study of T-cell reconstitution after alpha-beta-depleted transplantation in children. TCRdb ran MiXCR on the PCR reads and lists one entry per CDR3 protein. The table has 600,000 to 700,000 distinct CDR3 sequences, roughly 17% seen once. The source was PBMCs from the stem cell graft donor, collected from the stem cell graft. Receptor source: a human donor who donated a stem cell graft to a child with acute myeloid leukemia. The CDR3 runs from the conserved cysteine through the conserved F or W. D genes are given only for firm matches. Clone size is stated in some rows and not others, as once, few, many or a class when expanded.

J	V	length	size	D	CDR3	DNA
TRBJ2-3	TRBV5-1	15	few	.	CASSVTVPSTDTQYF	TGCGCCAGCAGCGTGACAGTGCCTAGCACAGATACGCAGTATTTT
TRBJ2-2	TRBV29-1	11	many	.	CSVADPGELFF	TGCAGCGTTGCCGATCCCGGGGAGCTGTTTTTT
TRBJ2-7	TRBV7-2	14	many	.	CASSASRGPYEQYF	TGTGCCAGCAGCGCATCGCGGGGCCCCTACGAGCAGTACTTC
TRBJ1-1	TRBV7-2	13	.	.	CASSSRGETEAFF	TGTGCCAGCAGCTCACGGGGGGAAACTGAAGCTTTCTTT
TRBJ1-1	TRBV29-1	15	few	TRBD1	CSVEEDDRGNTEAFF	TGCAGCGTTGAAGAAGACGACAGGGGTAACACTGAAGCTTTCTTT
TRBJ1-2	TRBV12-3/TRBV12-4	14	many	TRBD1	CASSLTDRALGYTF	TGTGCCAGCAGTTTAACCGACAGGGCATTGGGCTACACCTTC
TRBJ1-6	TRBV20-1	14	many	.	CSARDQSYNSPLHF	TGCAGTGCTAGAGATCAGTCCTATAATTCACCCCTCCACTTT
TRBJ2-5	TRBV20-1	15	.	.	CSATSGLGIAETQYF	TGCAGTGCTACTTCGGGCTTAGGAATCGCAGAGACCCAGTACTTC
TRBJ2-3	TRBV9	12	few	.	CASSVIVDTQYF	TGTGCCAGCAGCGTAATTGTGGATACGCAGTATTTT
TRBJ1-1	TRBV7-2	17	many	.	CASSLTLGPGSNTEAFF	TGTGCCAGCAGCTTAACTCTGGGACCGGGATCGAACACTGAAGCTTTCTTT
TRBJ1-1	TRBV5-1	14	few	.	CASSQTGLNTEAFF	TGCGCCAGCAGCCAAACAGGGTTGAACACTGAAGCTTTCTTT
TRBJ2-1	TRBV12-3/TRBV12-4	14	few	TRBD2	CASRMRGGHNEQFF	TGTGCCAGCAGAATGCGGGGGGGCCACAATGAGCAGTTCTTC
TRBJ2-3	TRBV7-9	15	few	.	CASSLVSGLTDTQYF	TGTGCCAGCAGCTTGGTCTCAGGGCTGACAGATACGCAGTATTTT
TRBJ1-1	TRBV20-1	12	many	.	CSASGQVDEAFF	TGCAGTGCTAGCGGCCAGGTGGATGAAGCTTTCTTT
TRBJ2-1	TRBV7-3	16	few	TRBD2	CASSLKGTSGVVEQFF	TGTGCCAGCAGCTTAAAAGGGACTAGCGGGGTGGTTGAGCAGTTCTTC
TRBJ1-1	TRBV4-1	16	.	TRBD1	CASSQTAGTGNTEAFF	TGCGCCAGCAGCCAAACTGCCGGGACAGGGAACACTGAAGCTTTCTTT
TRBJ2-1	TRBV12-3/TRBV12-4	12	.	.	CASTKGPHEQFF	TGTGCCAGCACCAAAGGCCCCCATGAGCAGTTCTTC
TRBJ2-2	TRBV21-1	15	.	.	CASSRGPANTGELFF	TGTGCCAGCAGTCGGGGACCGGCGAACACCGGGGAGCTGTTTTTT
TRBJ1-1	TRBV20-1	12	many	.	CSARRASAEAFF	TGCAGTGCTAGGAGGGCATCGGCTGAAGCTTTCTTT
TRBJ2-4	TRBV20-1	16	many	TRBD2	CSAPPRGGVAKNIQYF	TGCAGTGCACCGCCCCGCGGGGGTGTTGCCAAAAACATTCAGTACTTC
TRBJ2-1	TRBV20-1	14	many	.	CSAILRGKYNEQFF	TGCAGTGCTATACTTAGGGGGAAGTACAATGAGCAGTTCTTC
TRBJ1-5	TRBV6-2/TRBV6-3	16	once	.	CASSRGIDSFYQPQHF	TGTGCCAGCAGCCGGGGAATTGACAGTTTTTATCAGCCCCAGCATTTT
TRBJ1-3	TRBV21-1	14	many	.	CASSRLGPGNTIYF	TGTGCCAGCAGCCGTTTGGGCCCTGGAAACACCATATATTTT
TRBJ2-5	TRBV20-1	12	many	.	CSARLLGETQYF	TGCAGTGCTAGACTCCTCGGAGAGACCCAGTACTTC
TRBJ2-1	TRBV28	16	.	TRBD1	CASSFFRQGSYNEQFF	TGTGCCAGCAGTTTCTTCAGACAGGGCTCCTACAATGAGCAGTTCTTC
TRBJ1-2	TRBV5-1	11	few	.	CASSLADGYTF	TGCGCCAGCAGCTTGGCCGATGGCTACACCTTC
TRBJ2-2	TRBV5-1	12	.	.	CASRAYTGELFF	TGCGCCAGCAGGGCCTACACCGGGGAGCTGTTTTTT
TRBJ2-1	TRBV7-9	15	.	TRBD2	CASSLVGAGGNEQFF	TGTGCCAGCAGCTTAGTCGGCGCGGGGGGAAATGAGCAGTTCTTC
TRBJ2-3	TRBV7-9	14	few	.	CASSPVGSTDTQYF	TGTGCCAGCAGCCCGGTGGGAAGCACAGATACGCAGTATTTT
TRBJ2-1	TRBV20-1	16	many	TRBD2	CSATDWTSGGWDEQFF	TGCAGTGCTACGGACTGGACTAGCGGGGGATGGGATGAGCAGTTCTTC
TRBJ2-1	TRBV7-3	14	.	.	CASSPFGGRNEQFF	TGTGCCAGCAGCCCTTTTGGGGGGCGAAATGAGCAGTTCTTC
TRBJ1-1	TRBV24-1	11	many	.	CATSEEIGAFF	TGTGCCACCAGTGAGGAAATCGGAGCTTTCTTT
TRBJ1-3	TRBV7-9	13	.	.	CASSSGSLYTIYF	TGTGCCAGCAGCTCCGGGTCTCTCTACACCATATATTTT
TRBJ2-2	TRBV20-1	12	few	.	CSAVRDTGELFF	TGCAGTGCTGTAAGGGATACCGGGGAGCTGTTTTTT
TRBJ2-2	TRBV7-9	14	few	.	CASTASPNTGELFF	TGTGCCAGCACAGCTTCCCCGAACACCGGGGAGCTGTTTTTT
TRBJ2-1	TRBV6-4	15	.	TRBD2	CASSDEAGGYNEQFF	TGTGCCAGCAGTGACGAGGCGGGGGGGTACAATGAGCAGTTCTTC
TRBJ2-5	TRBV9	15	.	.	CASSMTSYPQETQYF	TGTGCCAGCAGCATGACTTCTTACCCGCAAGAGACCCAGTACTTC
TRBJ1-2	TRBV7-9	12	few	.	CASSQGVYGYTF	TGTGCCAGCAGCCAGGGTGTCTACGGCTACACCTTC
TRBJ1-1	TRBV5-1	15	many	.	CASSINSFGGTEAFF	TGCGCCAGCAGCATAAACAGCTTTGGGGGAACTGAAGCTTTCTTT
TRBJ1-2	TRBV20-1	13	once	.	CSAESGADYGYTF	TGCAGTGCCGAGTCGGGCGCGGACTATGGCTACACCTTC
TRBJ2-5	TRBV3-2	15	.	.	CASSLWTGDQETQYF	TGTGCCAGCAGCCTGTGGACAGGTGACCAAGAGACCCAGTACTTC
TRBJ1-2	TRBV7-8	15	.	.	CASSVVPGGANGYTF	TGTGCCAGCAGCGTCGTCCCCGGGGGGGCGAATGGCTACACCTTC
TRBJ2-7	TRBV12-3/TRBV12-4	14	many	.	CASSRELGRGEQYF	TGTGCCAGCAGCCGGGAATTAGGGAGAGGCGAGCAGTACTTC
TRBJ2-1	TRBV6-1	15	.	.	CASSESSGTPHEQFF	TGTGCCAGCAGTGAAAGCAGCGGGACACCCCACGAGCAGTTCTTC
TRBJ1-1	TRBV21-1	17	few	.	CASSMLITGTANTEAFF	TGTGCCAGCAGCATGCTGATTACCGGGACAGCGAACACTGAAGCTTTCTTT
TRBJ2-4	TRBV12-3/TRBV12-4	15	many	TRBD1	CASSGQGLAKNIQYF	TGTGCCAGCAGCGGACAGGGTTTAGCCAAAAACATTCAGTACTTC
TRBJ1-6	TRBV24-1	13	many	TRBD1	CATSEGQGLPLHF	TGTGCCACCAGTGAAGGACAGGGCCTACCCCTCCACTTT
TRBJ2-5	TRBV29-1	12	many	.	CSVGGPKETQYF	TGCAGCGTGGGTGGGCCGAAAGAGACCCAGTACTTC
TRBJ2-3	TRBV20-1	16	many	TRBD2	CSASGGALASTDTQYF	TGCAGTGCGAGCGGGGGGGCCCTTGCTAGCACAGATACGCAGTATTTT
TRBJ2-5	TRBV29-1	16	many	TRBD2	CSVTGTSGGNQETQYF	TGCAGCGTTACCGGGACTAGCGGGGGTAACCAAGAGACCCAGTACTTC
TRBJ1-2	TRBV10-3	13	.	.	CAISEGVPNGYTF	TGTGCCATCAGTGAGGGTGTCCCGAATGGCTACACCTTC
TRBJ2-7	TRBV5-1	14	.	TRBD1	CASSLSRGSYEQYF	TGCGCCAGCAGCTTGAGCAGGGGGAGCTACGAGCAGTACTTC
TRBJ2-7	TRBV24-1	15	many	.	CATSDPDSVPYEQYF	TGTGCCACCAGTGACCCGGACAGTGTACCCTACGAGCAGTACTTC
TRBJ2-5	TRBV5-6	11	many	.	CASSYTQTQYF	TGTGCCAGCAGCTATACCCAGACCCAGTACTTC
TRBJ2-1	TRBV7-9	13	many	.	CASSLLRGREQFF	TGTGCCAGCAGCTTACTTCGGGGCCGCGAGCAGTTCTTC
TRBJ1-2	TRBV29-1	13	many	.	CSVGTVISYGYTF	TGCAGCGTTGGGACAGTCATCAGCTATGGCTACACCTTC
TRBJ1-5	TRBV5-1	15	few	.	CASRQGHGPNQPQHF	TGCGCCAGCAGGCAAGGACACGGACCAAATCAGCCCCAGCATTTT
TRBJ1-2	TRBV5-1	15	many	.	CASSLDRPPNYGYTF	TGCGCCAGCAGCTTGGACAGGCCCCCGAACTATGGCTACACCTTC
TRBJ2-1	TRBV28	15	.	.	CASIRLPTSYNEQFF	TGTGCCAGCATTAGGCTCCCCACCTCCTACAATGAGCAGTTCTTC